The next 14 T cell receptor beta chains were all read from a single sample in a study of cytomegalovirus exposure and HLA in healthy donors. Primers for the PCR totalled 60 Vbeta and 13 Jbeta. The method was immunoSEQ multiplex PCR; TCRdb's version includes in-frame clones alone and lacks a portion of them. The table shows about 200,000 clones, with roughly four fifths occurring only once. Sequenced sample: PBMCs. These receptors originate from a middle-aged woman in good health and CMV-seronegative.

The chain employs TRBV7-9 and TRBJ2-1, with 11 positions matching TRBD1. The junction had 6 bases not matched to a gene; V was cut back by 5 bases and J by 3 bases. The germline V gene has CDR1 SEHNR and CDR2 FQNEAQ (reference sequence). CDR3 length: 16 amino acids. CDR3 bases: TGTGCCAGCAGCCGTGGGGACAGGGGGATCTACAATGAGCAGTTCTTC. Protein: CASSRGDRGIYNEQFF.

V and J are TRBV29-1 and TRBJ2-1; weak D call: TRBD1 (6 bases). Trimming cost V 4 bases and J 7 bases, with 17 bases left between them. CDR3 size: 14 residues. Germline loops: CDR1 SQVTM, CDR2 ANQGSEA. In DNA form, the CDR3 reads TGCAGCGTTGCAGGGGTCTGGAGGATGAATGAGCAGTTCTTC. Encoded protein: CSVAGVWRMNEQFF.

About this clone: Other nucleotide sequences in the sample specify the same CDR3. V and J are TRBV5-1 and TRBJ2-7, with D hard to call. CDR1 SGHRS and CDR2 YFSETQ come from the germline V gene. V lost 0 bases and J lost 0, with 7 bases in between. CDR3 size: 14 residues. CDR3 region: CASSLAGSSYEQYF. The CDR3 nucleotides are TGCGCCAGCAGCTTGGCAGGCAGCTCCTACGAGCAGTACTTC.

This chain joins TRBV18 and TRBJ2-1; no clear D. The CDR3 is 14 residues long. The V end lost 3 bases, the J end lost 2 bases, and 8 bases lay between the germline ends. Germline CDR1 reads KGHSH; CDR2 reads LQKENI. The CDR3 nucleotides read TGTGCCAGCTCACCGGAGACGCCCTACAATGAGCAGTTCTTC. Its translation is CASSPETPYNEQFF.

CDR3 in DNA: TGCGCCAGCAGCTTAGGTGGGACTACCCACTACGAGCAGTACTTC. This codes for CASSLGGTTHYEQYF. This rearrangement joins TRBV5-1 to TRBJ2-7, with 7 bases fitting TRBD2. The length of the CDR3 is 15 residues. Germline V lookup: CDR1 SGHRS, CDR2 YFSETQ. Losses at the gene ends were 2 bases for V and 3 bases for J; bases not matched to a gene: 8.

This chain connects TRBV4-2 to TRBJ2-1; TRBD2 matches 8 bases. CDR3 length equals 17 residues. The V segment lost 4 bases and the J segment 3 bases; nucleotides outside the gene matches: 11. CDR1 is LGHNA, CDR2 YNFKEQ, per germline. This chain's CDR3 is CASSPNTGTRYYNEQFF. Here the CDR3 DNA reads TGTGCCAGCAGCCCTAACACCGGGACTAGATACTACAATGAGCAGTTCTTC.

The CDR3 loop reads CASSFSGQGQTEAFF. The CDR3, as DNA: TGTGCCAGCAGTTTTTCGGGACAGGGACAGACTGAAGCTTTCTTT. This sequence joins TRBV6-5 and TRBJ1-1, with 9 positions matching TRBD1. CDR3 size: 15 residues. J gave up 5 bases and V 4 bases, and 8 bases lay outside the gene matches. Germline V gene lookup returns CDR1 MNHEY and CDR2 SVGAGI.

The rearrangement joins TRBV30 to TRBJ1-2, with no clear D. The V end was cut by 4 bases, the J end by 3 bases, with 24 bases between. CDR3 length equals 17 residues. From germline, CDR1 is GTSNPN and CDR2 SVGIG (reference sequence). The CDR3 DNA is TGTGCCTGGATGCCGGGATCCCGGCGGGTAATCTACTATGGCTACACCTTC. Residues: CAWMPGSRRVIYYGYTF.

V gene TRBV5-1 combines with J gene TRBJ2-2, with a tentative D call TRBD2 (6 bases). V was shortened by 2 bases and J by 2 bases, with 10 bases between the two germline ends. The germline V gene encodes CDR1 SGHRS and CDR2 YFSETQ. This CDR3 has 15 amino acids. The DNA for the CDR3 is TGCGCCAGCAGCTTCTCGGACTACAACACCGGGGAGCTGTTTTTT. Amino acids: CASSFSDYNTGELFF. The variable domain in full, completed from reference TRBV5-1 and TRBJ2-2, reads KAGVTQTPRYLIKTRGQQVTLSCSPISGHRSVSWYQQTPGQGLQFLFEYFSETQRNKGNFPGRFSGRQFSNSRSEMNVSTLELGDSALYLCASSFSDYNTGELFFGEGSRLTVL.

CDR3 protein: CASRGDFSTEAFF. In DNA, the CDR3 is TGTGCCAGCAGGGGGGACTTTTCAACTGAAGCTTTCTTT. The genes are TRBV2 and TRBJ1-1; weak D call: TRBD1 (5 bases). The germline gives CDR1 SNHLY, CDR2 FYNNEI. This CDR3 spans 13 amino acids. Trimming left V 6 bases short and J 5 bases short, with 13 bases between.

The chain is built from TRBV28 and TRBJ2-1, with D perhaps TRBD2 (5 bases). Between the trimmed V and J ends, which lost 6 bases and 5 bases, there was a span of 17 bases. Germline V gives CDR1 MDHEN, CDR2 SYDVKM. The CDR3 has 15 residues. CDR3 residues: CASSKARVGDNEQFF. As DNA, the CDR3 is TGTGCCAGCAGCAAAGCGAGAGTCGGGGACAATGAGCAGTTCTTC.

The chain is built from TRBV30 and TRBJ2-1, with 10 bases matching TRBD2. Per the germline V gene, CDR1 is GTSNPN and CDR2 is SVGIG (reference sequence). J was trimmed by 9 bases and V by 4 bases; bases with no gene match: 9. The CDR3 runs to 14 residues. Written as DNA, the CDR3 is TGTGCCTGGAATCCGGGACTAGCGATGAGTGAGCAGTTCTTC. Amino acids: CAWNPGLAMSEQFF. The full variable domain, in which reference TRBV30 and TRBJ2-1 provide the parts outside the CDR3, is SQTIHQWPATLVQPVGSPLSLECTVEGTSNPNLYWYRQAAGRGLQLLFYSVGIGQISSEVPQNLSASRPQDRQFILSSKKLLLSDSGFYLCAWNPGLAMSEQFFGPGTRLTVL.

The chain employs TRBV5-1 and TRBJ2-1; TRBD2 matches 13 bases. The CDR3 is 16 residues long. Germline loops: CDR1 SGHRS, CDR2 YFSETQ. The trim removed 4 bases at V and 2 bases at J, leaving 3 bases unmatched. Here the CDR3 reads CASSIGLAGAYNEQFF. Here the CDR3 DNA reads TGCGCCAGCAGCATAGGACTAGCGGGAGCCTACAATGAGCAGTTCTTC.

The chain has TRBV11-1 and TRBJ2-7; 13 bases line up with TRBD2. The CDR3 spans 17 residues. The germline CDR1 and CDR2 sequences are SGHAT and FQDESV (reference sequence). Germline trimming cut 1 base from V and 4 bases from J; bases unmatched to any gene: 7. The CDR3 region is CASSLGSGTSGIYEQYF. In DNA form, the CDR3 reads TGTGCCAGCAGCTTAGGTTCCGGGACTAGCGGGATATACGAGCAGTACTTC.